This entry lists 2 T cell receptor beta chains sequenced from one sample in a study of T-cell reconstitution after alpha-beta-depleted transplantation in children. Unique molecular identifiers were incorporated during preparation of the TCRbeta library. TCRdb called the PCR reads again in MiXCR, with one record for every CDR3 protein. The sample contains approximately 170,000 distinct CDR3 sequences, 8.5% to 14% of which appear only once. The specimen comprised PBMCs, sampled before TCRalphabeta/CD19-depleted stem cell transplant. The receptors come from a boy aged 2-9 years with acute myeloid leukemia, due to receive a stem cell transplant.

This clonotype was seen ten or more times. The J gene is TRBJ2-1, the V gene TRBV29-1, with a possible D match to TRBD2 (5 bases). Germline assignment: CDR1 SQVTM and CDR2 ANQGSEA. V was clipped by 3 bases and J by 1 base, with 10 bases between them. The CDR3 has 14 amino acids. CDR3 protein: CSVDRTWSYNEQFF. The CDR3 DNA is TGCAGCGTTGATAGGACTTGGTCCTACAATGAGCAGTTCTTC.

This clonotype was counted ten times or more. This chain uses TRBV11-3 with TRBJ1-1; 8 bases agree with TRBD1. CDR1 and CDR2 (germline): SGHNT, YENEEA. The CDR3 totals 17 residues. V was pared by 4 bases and J by 6 bases, with 16 bases of the junction left unmatched. For the CDR3, the DNA is TGTGCCAGCAGCTCCGAAGGCAAAGGACAGGGAGTCTCTGAAGCTTTCTTT. Translation: CASSSEGKGQGVSEAFF.